These T cell receptor beta chains were read from a single sample in a study of blood T cell repertoires in COVID-19. Generated by immunoSEQ multiplex PCR, the TCRdb table keeps only in-frame clones and is missing some. The data hold 50,000 to 55,000 clones, with over 75% observed a single time. Sequencing was performed on peripheral blood. The source of these receptors is a man over 45 with active COVID-19. CDR3s include the opening cysteine and the closing phenylalanine or tryptophan. The D gene is left open where the match is weak. Clone size, where shown, is once, few, many, or a class for clones that have expanded.

V gene	clone size	D gene	J gene	CDR3 DNA	CDR3 protein
TRBV28	.	.	TRBJ1-2	TGTGCCAGCAGTCCGGGTTCTTTTTCTGGCTACACCTTC	CASSPGSFSGYTF
TRBV5-1	.	.	TRBJ1-1	TGCGCCAGCAGCTTGGAAGTAGATAACACTGAAGCTTTCTTT	CASSLEVDNTEAFF
TRBV28	.	TRBD1	TRBJ2-7	TGTGCCAGCAGTCCCCCGGGACAGGGAAAATACGAGCAGTACTTC	CASSPPGQGKYEQYF
TRBV4-1	.	.	TRBJ1-5	TGCGCCAGCAGCCACGCGGACATTAGCAATCAGCCCCAGCATTTT	CASSHADISNQPQHF
TRBV11-3	medium-sized	.	TRBJ2-2	TGTGCCAGCAGCCCATTCAGGTCTGGGGAGCTGTTTTTT	CASSPFRSGELFF
TRBV9	once	.	TRBJ2-3	TGTGCCAGCAGCGTAGCTACAGATACGCAGTATTTT	CASSVATDTQYF
TRBV2	once	.	TRBJ1-4	TGTGCCAGCAGAGACAGCGTTGAAAAACTGTTTTTT	CASRDSVEKLFF
TRBV11-3	once	TRBD1	TRBJ2-2	TGTGCCAGCAGCTCCGGACAGGGAGACACCGGGGAGCTGTTTTTT	CASSSGQGDTGELFF
TRBV6-2/TRBV6-3	.	TRBD1	TRBJ2-7	TGTGCCAGCAGTCCGTCGGTGGGGACAGCCAGAGTCCACGAGCAGTACTTC	CASSPSVGTARVHEQYF
TRBV10-3	.	.	TRBJ1-2	TGTGCCATCAGTGAGCCAGGGGAGCCTCTATATGGCTACACCTTC	CAISEPGEPLYGYTF
TRBV29-1	.	TRBD1	TRBJ2-5	TGCAGCGCTAAAATACAGGGGGGACGAGAGACCCAGTACTTC	CSAKIQGGRETQYF
TRBV5-1	.	.	TRBJ2-4	TGCGCCAGCAGCCCGACATCGGGCAGGGACATTCAGTACTTC	CASSPTSGRDIQYF
TRBV13	once	.	TRBJ2-5	TGTGCCAGCAGCCTAGCCGCCTGGGGGGGCGAAAACCAAGAGACCCAGTACTTC	CASSLAAWGGENQETQYF
TRBV11-1	.	.	TRBJ2-3	TGTGCCAGCAGCTTAGTTCGGGGTCAAGATACGCAGTATTTT	CASSLVRGQDTQYF
TRBV7-7	.	TRBD2	TRBJ2-3	TGTGCCAGCAGCTCCGGCGGGGGACCCACAGATACGCAGTATTTT	CASSSGGGPTDTQYF
TRBV7-9	.	TRBD2	TRBJ2-3	TGTGCCAGCAGCTTGATAGCGGGGGGAGCCACAGATACGCAGTATTTT	CASSLIAGGATDTQYF
TRBV6-5	.	.	TRBJ2-1	TGTGCCAGCAGCCTGCGGGGGCCGACCTACAATGAGCAGTTCTTC	CASSLRGPTYNEQFF
TRBV19	.	.	TRBJ1-3	TGTGCCAGTAGTATCGGGGGTACTGGAAACACCATATATTTT	CASSIGGTGNTIYF
TRBV7-9	.	.	TRBJ2-5	TGTGCCAGCAGCTTAAATCCACTCTCGTACCAAGAGACCCAGTACTTC	CASSLNPLSYQETQYF
TRBV3-1/TRBV3-2	once	.	TRBJ1-3	TGTGCCAGCAGCCGCCCTGGCGGTTACTCTGGAAACACCATATATTTT	CASSRPGGYSGNTIYF
TRBV10-3	.	TRBD2	TRBJ2-1	TGTGCCATCAGTGAGAAGTCTAGCGGGACTTTCCAGCAGTTCTTC	CAISEKSSGTFQQFF
TRBV27	once	TRBD2	TRBJ2-5	TGTGCCAGCAGAGGCCTTAGCGGCCGGGGGGTACGGGAGACCCAGTACTTC	CASRGLSGRGVRETQYF
TRBV13	.	TRBD2	TRBJ2-2	TGTGCCAGCAGCATCCAGGCCGGGACTAGCGGAAAAAGGAACACCGGGGAGCTGTTTTTT	CASSIQAGTSGKRNTGELFF
TRBV11-2	.	TRBD2	TRBJ2-7	TGTGCCAGCAGCTTAGGACCGGCGGGGGGGCCTTCGTCCTACGAGCAGTACTTC	CASSLGPAGGPSSYEQYF
TRBV11-2	.	.	TRBJ2-1	TGTGCCAGCAGCTCCTTTACGGTTCACAATGAGCAGTTCTTC	CASSSFTVHNEQFF
TRBV9	.	TRBD1	TRBJ1-2	TGTGCCAGCAGCTCAGGGACAGGGAGCGGCCTGGGCTACACCTTC	CASSSGTGSGLGYTF
TRBV18	.	TRBD2	TRBJ2-7	TGTGCCAGCTCGCGGGAGGGGGGAACCTACGAGCAGTACTTC	CASSREGGTYEQYF
TRBV5-1	.	TRBD2	TRBJ2-5	TGCGCCAGCAGCTTGCAACCGGGAGGGGAGACCCAGTACTTC	CASSLQPGGETQYF
TRBV6-5	.	TRBD1	TRBJ1-5	TGTGCCACCGGCCAGGGGGCATATGGACAGCCCCAGCATTTT	CATGQGAYGQPQHF
TRBV11-2	.	.	TRBJ2-7	TGTGCCAGCAGCCCCCGTCGGGGCGAGCAGTACTTC	CASSPRRGEQYF
TRBV12-5	.	.	TRBJ2-3	TGTGCTAGTGGTTTGGTCCCCACGGACACTTACTCTGGGGATACGCAGTATTTT	CASGLVPTDTYSGDTQYF
TRBV19	.	TRBD2	TRBJ2-1	TGTGCCTCTTCGGGGACTAGCGGCCAAGCGCAGTTCTTC	CASSGTSGQAQFF
TRBV7-2	.	TRBD1	TRBJ2-7	TGTGCCAGCAGCTTAGTCCCGGGACAGAGGGTCTACGAGCAGTACTTC	CASSLVPGQRVYEQYF
TRBV19	few	.	TRBJ1-5	TGTGCCAGTAGTATAGTCGGAGGATCTAGTCAGCCCCAGCATTTT	CASSIVGGSSQPQHF
TRBV6-5	.	TRBD1	TRBJ2-7	TGTGCCAGCACCACCTGGGGGACAGACGAGCAGTACTTC	CASTTWGTDEQYF
TRBV4-1	.	.	TRBJ1-6	TGCGCCAGCAGCCAGGGGCAGGGTAATTCACCCCTCCACTTT	CASSQGQGNSPLHF
TRBV6-5	.	TRBD1	TRBJ1-3	TGTGCCAGCAGTCTTTCGACAGGGCTTGGAAACACCATATATTTT	CASSLSTGLGNTIYF
TRBV20-1	once	.	TRBJ2-1	TGCAGTGCTAGTGCGGGGAGTATCTCCTACAATGAGCAGTTCTTC	CSASAGSISYNEQFF
TRBV6-5	.	.	TRBJ2-1	TGTGCCAGCAATGTCCTAAGCTCCTACAATGAGCAGTTCTTC	CASNVLSSYNEQFF
TRBV7-8	.	TRBD1	TRBJ1-2	TGTGCCAGCAGCTTAACAGGGGGTCCCGGAGGCTACACCTTC	CASSLTGGPGGYTF
TRBV19	.	.	TRBJ1-1	TGTGCCATAAGGGGGTTGGTGAACACTGAAGCTTTCTTT	CAIRGLVNTEAFF
TRBV7-2	.	TRBD2	TRBJ2-2	TGTGCCAGCAGCTTAGGGACTAGTACCGGGGAGCTGTTTTTT	CASSLGTSTGELFF
TRBV25-1	.	TRBD1	TRBJ2-1	TGTGCCAGCAGACAAATAGGGACAGGTCAGGATGAGCAGTTCTTC	CASRQIGTGQDEQFF
TRBV11-2	.	.	TRBJ2-6	TGTGCCAGCAGCTTAGGACAGGTTAATAGCAACGTCCTGACTTTC	CASSLGQVNSNVLTF
TRBV27	.	.	TRBJ2-7	TGTGCCAGCAGTTTACTCGGGACGGGAGCCTACGAGCAGTACTTC	CASSLLGTGAYEQYF
TRBV5-1	.	.	TRBJ1-1	TGCGCCAGCACCGATCGGGTGAACACTGAAGCTTTCTTT	CASTDRVNTEAFF
TRBV3-1/TRBV3-2	.	.	TRBJ2-1	TGTGCCAGCAGCCCTTACTTCAATGAGCAGTTCTTC	CASSPYFNEQFF
TRBV5-1	.	.	TRBJ2-3	TGCGCCAGCCGAGCCGGTGTTCGGGGGGCAAGGGACACAGATACGCAGTATTTT	CASRAGVRGARDTDTQYF
TRBV7-7	.	.	TRBJ2-3	TGTGCTAGCAGCCAGGGGTCCTCCGCAGATACGCAGTATTTT	CASSQGSSADTQYF
TRBV18	.	TRBD2	TRBJ2-1	TGTGCCAGCTCACCAATAGCGGGGAGCTCCTACAATGAGCAGTTCTTC	CASSPIAGSSYNEQFF
TRBV30	.	.	TRBJ2-3	TGTGCCTGCCACCAACAGGGAAATACGCAGTATTTT	CACHQQGNTQYF